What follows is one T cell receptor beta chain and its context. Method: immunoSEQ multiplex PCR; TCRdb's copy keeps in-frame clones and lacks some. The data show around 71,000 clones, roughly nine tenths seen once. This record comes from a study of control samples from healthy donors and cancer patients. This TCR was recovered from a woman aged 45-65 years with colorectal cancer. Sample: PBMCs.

The CDR3 DNA follows: TGTGCCAGTAGTCCTCAGGATGCAACTAATGAAAAACTGTTTTTT. Its protein product is CASSPQDATNEKLFF. The rearrangement links TRBV19 to TRBJ1-4; the D is unclear. The germline CDR1 and CDR2 sequences are LNHDA and SQIVND (reference sequence). Trimming pared 5 bases from V and 0 bases from J, leaving 10 bases between. This CDR3 region has 15 residues.